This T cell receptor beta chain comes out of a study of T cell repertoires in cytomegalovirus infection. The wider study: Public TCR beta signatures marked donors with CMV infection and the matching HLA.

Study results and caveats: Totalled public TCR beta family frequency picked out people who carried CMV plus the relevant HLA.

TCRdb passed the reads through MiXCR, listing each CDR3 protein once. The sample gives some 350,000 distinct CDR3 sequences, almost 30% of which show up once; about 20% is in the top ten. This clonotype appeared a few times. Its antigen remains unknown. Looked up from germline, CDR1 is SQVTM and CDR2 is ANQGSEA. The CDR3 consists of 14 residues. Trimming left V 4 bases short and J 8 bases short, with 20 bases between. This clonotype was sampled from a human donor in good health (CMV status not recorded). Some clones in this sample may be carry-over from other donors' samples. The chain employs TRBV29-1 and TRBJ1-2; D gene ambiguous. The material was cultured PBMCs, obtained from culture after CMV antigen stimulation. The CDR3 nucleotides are TGCAGCGTTGCCGGACGGCAGGCCCTTTTGGGCTACACCTTC. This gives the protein CSVAGRQALLGYTF.